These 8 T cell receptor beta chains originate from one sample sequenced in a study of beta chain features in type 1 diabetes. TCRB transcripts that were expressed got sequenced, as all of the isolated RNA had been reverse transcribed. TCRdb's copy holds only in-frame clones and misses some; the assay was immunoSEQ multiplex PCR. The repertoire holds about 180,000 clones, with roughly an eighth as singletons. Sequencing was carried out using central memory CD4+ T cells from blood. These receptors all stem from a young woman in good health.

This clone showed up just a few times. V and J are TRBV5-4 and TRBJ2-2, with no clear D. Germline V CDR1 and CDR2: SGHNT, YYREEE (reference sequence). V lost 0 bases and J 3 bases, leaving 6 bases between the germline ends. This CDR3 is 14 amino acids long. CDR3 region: CASSLVPYTGELFF. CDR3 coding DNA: TGTGCCAGCAGCTTGGTCCCGTACACCGGGGAGCTGTTTTTT.

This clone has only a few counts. CDR3 coding DNA: TGCGCCAGCAGAGTCGGGACAGGGGGCTCGGAGACCCAGTACTTC. It is translated as CASRVGTGGSETQYF. This chain links TRBV5-1 with TRBJ2-5; 12 bases are a match to TRBD1. CDR1 is SGHRS and CDR2 is YFSETQ in the germline V gene. V shed 5 bases and J 5 bases; nucleotides not matched to a gene: 7. The CDR3 has 15 residues.

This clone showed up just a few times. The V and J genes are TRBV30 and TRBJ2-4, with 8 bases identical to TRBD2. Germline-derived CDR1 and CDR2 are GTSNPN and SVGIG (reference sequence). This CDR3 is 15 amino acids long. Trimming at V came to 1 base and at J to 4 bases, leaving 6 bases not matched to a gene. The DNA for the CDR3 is TGTGCCTGGAGTGCTAATAGCGGGAATAAAAACATTCAGTACTTC. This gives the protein CAWSANSGNKNIQYF.

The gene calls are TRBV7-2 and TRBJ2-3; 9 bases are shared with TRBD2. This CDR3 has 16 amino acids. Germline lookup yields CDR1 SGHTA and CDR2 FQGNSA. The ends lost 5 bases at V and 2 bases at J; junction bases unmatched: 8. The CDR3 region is CASSPSGARFTDTQYF. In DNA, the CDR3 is TGTGCCAGCAGCCCTAGCGGGGCTAGGTTCACAGATACGCAGTATTTT.

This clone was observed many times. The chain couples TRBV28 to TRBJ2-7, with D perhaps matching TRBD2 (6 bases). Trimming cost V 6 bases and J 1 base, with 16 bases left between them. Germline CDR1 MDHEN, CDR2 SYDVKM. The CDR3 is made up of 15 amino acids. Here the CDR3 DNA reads TGTGCCAGCAGCCTGGCGGGATTGGGGTCCTACGAGCAGTACTTC. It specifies CASSLAGLGSYEQYF.

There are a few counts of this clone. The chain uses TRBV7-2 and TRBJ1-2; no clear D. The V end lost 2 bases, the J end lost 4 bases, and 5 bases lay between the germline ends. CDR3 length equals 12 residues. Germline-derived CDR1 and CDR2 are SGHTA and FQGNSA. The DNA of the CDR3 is TGTGCCAGCAGCTTACAGGCCTATGGCTACACCTTC. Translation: CASSLQAYGYTF.

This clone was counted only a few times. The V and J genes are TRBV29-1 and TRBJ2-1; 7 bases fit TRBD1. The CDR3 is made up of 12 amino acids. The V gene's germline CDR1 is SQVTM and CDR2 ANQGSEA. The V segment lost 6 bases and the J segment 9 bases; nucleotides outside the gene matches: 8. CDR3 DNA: TGCAGCGTGTACAGGGGATCTGCTGAGCAGTTCTTC. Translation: CSVYRGSAEQFF.

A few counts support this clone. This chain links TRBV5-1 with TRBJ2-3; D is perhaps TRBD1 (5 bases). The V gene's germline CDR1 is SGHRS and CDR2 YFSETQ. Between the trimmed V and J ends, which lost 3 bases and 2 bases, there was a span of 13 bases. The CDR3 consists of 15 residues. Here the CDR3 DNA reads TGCGCCAGCAGCTCTTATGGGGCACCCACAGATACGCAGTATTTT. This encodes CASSSYGAPTDTQYF.